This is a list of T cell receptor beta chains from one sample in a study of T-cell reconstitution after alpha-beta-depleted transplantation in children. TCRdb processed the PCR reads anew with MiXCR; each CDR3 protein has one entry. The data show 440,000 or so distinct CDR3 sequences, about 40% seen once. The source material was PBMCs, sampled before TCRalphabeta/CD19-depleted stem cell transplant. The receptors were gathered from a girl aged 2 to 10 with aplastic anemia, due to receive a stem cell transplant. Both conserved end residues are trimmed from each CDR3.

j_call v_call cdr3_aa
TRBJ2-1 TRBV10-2 ATHVGGGNEQF
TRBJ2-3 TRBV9 ASSVVAGYTDTQY
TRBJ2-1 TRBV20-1 SAKTSGIYNEQF
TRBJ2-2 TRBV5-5 ASSGDSANTGELF
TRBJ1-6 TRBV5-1 ASSRTGVDSPLH
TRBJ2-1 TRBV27 ASSSLGTGGHEQF
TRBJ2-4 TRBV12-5 ASGSTQGSNIQY
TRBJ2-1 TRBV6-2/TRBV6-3 ASSYFAGQGRGGSYNEQF
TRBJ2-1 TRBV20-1 SASSPGLAGGPDEQF
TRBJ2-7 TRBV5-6 ASSLEAYEQY
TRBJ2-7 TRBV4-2 ASSQVGSHEQY
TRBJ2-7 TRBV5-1 ASIRGRHVSYEQY
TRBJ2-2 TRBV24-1 ATRAVTGELF
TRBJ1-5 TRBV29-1 SVGGRDNQPQH
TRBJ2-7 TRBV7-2 ASSSQGWPYEQY
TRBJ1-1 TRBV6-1 ASSWGTGGGTAEAF
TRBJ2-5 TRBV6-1 ASSRIEGIETQY
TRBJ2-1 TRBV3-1 ASSHPGQNNEQF
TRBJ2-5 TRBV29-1 SVEGGRKGLETQY
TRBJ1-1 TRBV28 ASRVQGVNTEAF
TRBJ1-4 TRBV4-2 ASSQYPPGDEKLF
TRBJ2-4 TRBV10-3 AISGIAKNIQY
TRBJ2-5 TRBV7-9 ASSSRTYQETQY
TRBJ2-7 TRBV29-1 SVVWDSHYEQY
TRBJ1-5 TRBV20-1 SARDNRGQNQPQH
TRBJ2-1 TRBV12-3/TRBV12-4 ASSLGTPGTSRNEQF
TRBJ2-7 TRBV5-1 ASSFRTGDEQY
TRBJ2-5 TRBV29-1 SVDAGYQETQY
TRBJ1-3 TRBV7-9 ASSPPRDSGNTIY
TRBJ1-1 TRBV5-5 ASSTSRGEAF
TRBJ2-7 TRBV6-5 ASSYSRSGDPREQY
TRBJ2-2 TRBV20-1 SATDRGAGELF
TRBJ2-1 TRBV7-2 ASSVSPPYNEQF
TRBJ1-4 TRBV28 ASSLSGSQELF
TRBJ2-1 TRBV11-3 ASSLGSGREQF
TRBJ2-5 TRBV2 ASSEVRGPETQY
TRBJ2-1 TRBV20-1 SAPTSGVYNEQF